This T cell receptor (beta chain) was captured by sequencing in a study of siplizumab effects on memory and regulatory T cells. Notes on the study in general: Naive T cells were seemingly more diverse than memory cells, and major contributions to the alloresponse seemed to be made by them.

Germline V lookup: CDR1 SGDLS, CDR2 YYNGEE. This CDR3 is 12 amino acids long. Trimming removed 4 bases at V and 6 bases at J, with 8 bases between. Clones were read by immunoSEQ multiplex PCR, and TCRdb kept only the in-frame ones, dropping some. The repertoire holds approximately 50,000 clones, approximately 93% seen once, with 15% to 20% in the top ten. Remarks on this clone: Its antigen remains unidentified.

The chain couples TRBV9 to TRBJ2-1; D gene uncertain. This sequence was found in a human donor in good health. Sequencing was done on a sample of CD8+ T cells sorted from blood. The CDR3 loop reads CASSWVANEQFF. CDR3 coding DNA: TGTGCCAGCAGCTGGGTTGCCAATGAGCAGTTCTTC.